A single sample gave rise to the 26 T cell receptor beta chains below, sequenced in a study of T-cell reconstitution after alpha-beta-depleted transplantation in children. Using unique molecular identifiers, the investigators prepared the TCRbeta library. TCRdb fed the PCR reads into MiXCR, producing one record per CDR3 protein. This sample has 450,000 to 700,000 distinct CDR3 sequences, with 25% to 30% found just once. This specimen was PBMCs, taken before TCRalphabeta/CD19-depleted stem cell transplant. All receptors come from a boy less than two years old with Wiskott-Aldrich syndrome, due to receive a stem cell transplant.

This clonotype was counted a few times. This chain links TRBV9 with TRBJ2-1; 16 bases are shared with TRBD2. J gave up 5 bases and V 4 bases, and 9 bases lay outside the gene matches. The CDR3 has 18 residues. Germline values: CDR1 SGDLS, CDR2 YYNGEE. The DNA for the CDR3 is TGTGCCAGCAGCTTCGGGACTAGCGGGAGGGGAGGTCACAATGAGCAGTTCTTC. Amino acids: CASSFGTSGRGGHNEQFF.

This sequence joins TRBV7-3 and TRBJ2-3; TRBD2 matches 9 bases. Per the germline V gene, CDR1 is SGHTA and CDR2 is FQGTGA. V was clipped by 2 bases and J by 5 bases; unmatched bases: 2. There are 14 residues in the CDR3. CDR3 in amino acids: CASSLRSGRDTQYF. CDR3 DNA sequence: TGTGCCAGCAGCTTACGTAGCGGGAGAGATACGCAGTATTTT.

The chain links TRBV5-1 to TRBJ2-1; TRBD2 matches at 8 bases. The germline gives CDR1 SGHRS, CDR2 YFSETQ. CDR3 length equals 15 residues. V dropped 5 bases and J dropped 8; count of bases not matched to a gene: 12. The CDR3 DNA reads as TGCGCCAGCAGTTCCGGGACTAGGACAATTCATGAGCAGTTCTTC. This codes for CASSSGTRTIHEQFF.

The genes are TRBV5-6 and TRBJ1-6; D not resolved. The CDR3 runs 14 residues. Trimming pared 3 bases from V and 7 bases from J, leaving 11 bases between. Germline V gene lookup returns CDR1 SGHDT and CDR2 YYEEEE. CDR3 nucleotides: TGTGCCAGCAGCTCCGGACGGTCAAATTCACCCCTCCACTTT. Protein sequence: CASSSGRSNSPLHF.

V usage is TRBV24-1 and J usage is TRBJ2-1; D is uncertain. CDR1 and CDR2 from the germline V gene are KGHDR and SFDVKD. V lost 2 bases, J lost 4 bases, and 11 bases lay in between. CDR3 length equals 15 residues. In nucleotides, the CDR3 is TGTGCCACCAGTGATTGTATTAACCTATACAATGAGCAGTTCTTC. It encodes CATSDCINLYNEQFF.

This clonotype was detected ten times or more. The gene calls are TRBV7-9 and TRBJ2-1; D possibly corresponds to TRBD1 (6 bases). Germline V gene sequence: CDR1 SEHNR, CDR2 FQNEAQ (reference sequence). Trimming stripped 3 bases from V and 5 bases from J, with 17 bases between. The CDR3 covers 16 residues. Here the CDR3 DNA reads TGTGCCAGCAGCTTCCCATACCGACAGGAAGACAATGAGCAGTTCTTC. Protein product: CASSFPYRQEDNEQFF.

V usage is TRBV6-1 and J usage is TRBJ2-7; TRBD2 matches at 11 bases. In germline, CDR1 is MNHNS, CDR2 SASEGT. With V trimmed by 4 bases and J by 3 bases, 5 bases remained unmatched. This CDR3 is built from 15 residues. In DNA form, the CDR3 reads TGTGCCAGCAGTGCCTCACTAGCGGGAGTCTACGAGCAGTACTTC. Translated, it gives CASSASLAGVYEQYF.

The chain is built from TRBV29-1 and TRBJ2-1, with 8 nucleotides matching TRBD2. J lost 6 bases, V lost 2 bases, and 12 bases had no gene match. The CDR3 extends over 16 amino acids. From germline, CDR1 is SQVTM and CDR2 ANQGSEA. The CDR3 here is CSVERGAGEGSNEQFF. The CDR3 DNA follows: TGCAGCGTTGAAAGGGGAGCGGGAGAAGGTTCCAATGAGCAGTTCTTC.

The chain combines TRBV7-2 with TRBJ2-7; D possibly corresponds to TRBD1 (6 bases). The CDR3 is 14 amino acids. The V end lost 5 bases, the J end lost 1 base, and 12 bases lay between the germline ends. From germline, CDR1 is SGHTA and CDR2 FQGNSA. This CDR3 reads CASSSRQESYEQYF. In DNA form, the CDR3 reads TGTGCCAGCAGCAGCAGACAGGAATCCTACGAGCAGTACTTC.

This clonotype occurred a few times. The CDR3 bases are TGTGCCAGCAGCCCTCTGCAGGGCGTGAAGGCTTTCTTT. Its protein product is CASSPLQGVKAFF. The rearrangement joins TRBV6-1 to TRBJ1-1; a weak D match, TRBD1 (5 bases). The CDR3 runs to 13 residues. V lost 6 bases, J lost 11 bases, and 19 bases lay in between. In germline, CDR1 is MNHNS, CDR2 SASEGT.

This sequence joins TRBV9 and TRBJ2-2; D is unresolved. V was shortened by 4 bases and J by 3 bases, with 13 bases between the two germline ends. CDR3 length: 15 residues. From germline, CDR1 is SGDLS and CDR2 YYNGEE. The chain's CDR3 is CASSPQAMDTGELFF. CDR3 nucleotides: TGTGCCAGCAGCCCCCAAGCCATGGACACCGGGGAGCTGTTTTTT.

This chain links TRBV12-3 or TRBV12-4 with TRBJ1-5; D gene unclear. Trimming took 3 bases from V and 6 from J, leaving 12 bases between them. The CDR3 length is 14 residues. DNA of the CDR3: TGTGCCAGCAGTTTTCCGGGAAAGGGTCAGCCCCAGCATTTT. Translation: CASSFPGKGQPQHF.

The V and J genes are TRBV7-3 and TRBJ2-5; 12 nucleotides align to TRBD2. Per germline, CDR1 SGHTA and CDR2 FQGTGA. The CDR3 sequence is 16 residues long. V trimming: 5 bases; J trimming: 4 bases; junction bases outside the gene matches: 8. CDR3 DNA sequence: TGTGCCAGCAGCCGACTAGCGGGAGTATCGCGAGAGACCCAGTACTTC. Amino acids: CASSRLAGVSRETQYF.

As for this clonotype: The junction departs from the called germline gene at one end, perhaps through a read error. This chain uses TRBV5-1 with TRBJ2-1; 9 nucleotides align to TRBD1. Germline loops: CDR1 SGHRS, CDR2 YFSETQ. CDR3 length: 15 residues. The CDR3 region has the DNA TGCGCCAGCAGCATCACAGGGGGCGCCGGGATTGAGCAGTTTTTC. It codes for CASSITGGAGIEQFF.

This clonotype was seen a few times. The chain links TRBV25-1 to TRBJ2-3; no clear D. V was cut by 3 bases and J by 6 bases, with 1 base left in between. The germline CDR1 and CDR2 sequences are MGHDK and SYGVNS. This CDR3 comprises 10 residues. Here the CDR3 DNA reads TGTGCCAGCAGTGACGATACGCAGTATTTT. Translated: CASSDDTQYF.

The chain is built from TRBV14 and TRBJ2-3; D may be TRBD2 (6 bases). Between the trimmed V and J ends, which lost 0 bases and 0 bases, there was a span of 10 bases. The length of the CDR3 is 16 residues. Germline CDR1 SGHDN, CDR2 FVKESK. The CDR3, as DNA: TGTGCCAGCAGCCAAGAGGGGACTGTCAGCACAGATACGCAGTATTTT. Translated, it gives CASSQEGTVSTDTQYF. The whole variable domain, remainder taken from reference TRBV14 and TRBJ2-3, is EAGVTQFPSHSVIEKGQTVTLRCDPISGHDNLYWYRRVMGKEIKFLLHFVKESKQDESGMPNNRFLAERTGGTYSTLKVQPAELEDSGVYFCASSQEGTVSTDTQYFGPGTRLTVL.

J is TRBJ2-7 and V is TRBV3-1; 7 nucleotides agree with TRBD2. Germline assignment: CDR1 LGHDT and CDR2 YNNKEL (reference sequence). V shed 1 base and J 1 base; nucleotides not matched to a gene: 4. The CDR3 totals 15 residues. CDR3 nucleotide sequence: TGTGCCAGCAGCCAAGGGCCTAGCGGATCCTACGAGCAGTACTTC. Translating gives CASSQGPSGSYEQYF.

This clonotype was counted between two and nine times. The CDR3 bases are TGTGCCAGCAGTGTCAATACCGGGACTAGCGGGTTATGGACCCAGTACTTC. Its protein is CASSVNTGTSGLWTQYF. The chain is built from TRBV27 and TRBJ2-5, with 12 positions matching TRBD2. Per the germline V gene, CDR1 is MNHEY and CDR2 is SMNVEV (reference sequence). J gave up 7 bases and V 5 bases, and 14 bases lay outside the gene matches. This CDR3 is built from 17 residues.

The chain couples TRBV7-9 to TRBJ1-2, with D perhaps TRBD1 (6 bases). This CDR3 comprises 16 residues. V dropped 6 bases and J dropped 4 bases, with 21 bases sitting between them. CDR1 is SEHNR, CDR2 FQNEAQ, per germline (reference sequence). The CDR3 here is CASSSHQSTGRYGYTF. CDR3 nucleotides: TGTGCCAGCAGTTCCCATCAGTCGACAGGCCGCTATGGCTACACCTTC.

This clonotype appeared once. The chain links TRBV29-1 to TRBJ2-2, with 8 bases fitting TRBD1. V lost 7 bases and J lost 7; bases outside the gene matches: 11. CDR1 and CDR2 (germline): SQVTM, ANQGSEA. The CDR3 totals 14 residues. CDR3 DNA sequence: TGCAGCGCCACCCGGACAGGGTCGGGCGGGGAGCTGTTTTTT. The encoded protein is CSATRTGSGGELFF.

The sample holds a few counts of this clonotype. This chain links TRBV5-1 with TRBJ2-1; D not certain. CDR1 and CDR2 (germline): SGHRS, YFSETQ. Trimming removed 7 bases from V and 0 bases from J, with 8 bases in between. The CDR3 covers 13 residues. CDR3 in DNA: TGCGCCAGCGGTTCTAGCTCCTACAATGAGCAGTTCTTC. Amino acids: CASGSSSYNEQFF.

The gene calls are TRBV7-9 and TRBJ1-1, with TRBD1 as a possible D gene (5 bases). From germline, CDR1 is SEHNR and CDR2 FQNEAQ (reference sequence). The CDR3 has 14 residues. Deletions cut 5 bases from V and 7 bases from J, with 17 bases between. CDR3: CASSRDRDALEAFF. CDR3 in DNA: TGTGCCAGCAGCCGTGATAGGGACGCCCTTGAAGCTTTCTTT.

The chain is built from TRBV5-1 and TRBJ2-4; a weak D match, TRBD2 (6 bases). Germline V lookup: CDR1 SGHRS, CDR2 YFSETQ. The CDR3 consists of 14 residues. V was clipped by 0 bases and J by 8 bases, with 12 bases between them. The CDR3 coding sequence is TGCGCCAGCAGCTTGGCCAGCGGGCAAGACATTCAGTACTTC. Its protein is CASSLASGQDIQYF.

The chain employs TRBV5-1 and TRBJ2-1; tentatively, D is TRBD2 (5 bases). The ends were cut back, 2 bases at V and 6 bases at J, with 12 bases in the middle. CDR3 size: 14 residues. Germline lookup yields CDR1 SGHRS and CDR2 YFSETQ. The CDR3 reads CASSFGVEGNEQFF. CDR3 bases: TGCGCCAGCAGCTTTGGGGTAGAGGGCAATGAGCAGTTCTTC.

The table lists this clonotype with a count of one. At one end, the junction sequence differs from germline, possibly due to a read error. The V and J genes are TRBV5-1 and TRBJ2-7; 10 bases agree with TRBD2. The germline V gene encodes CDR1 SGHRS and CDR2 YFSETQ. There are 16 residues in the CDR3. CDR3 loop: CASSLRPSGSSYEHYF. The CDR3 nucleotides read TGCGCCAGCAGCTTGCGACCTAGCGGGAGCTCCTACGAGCACTACTTC.

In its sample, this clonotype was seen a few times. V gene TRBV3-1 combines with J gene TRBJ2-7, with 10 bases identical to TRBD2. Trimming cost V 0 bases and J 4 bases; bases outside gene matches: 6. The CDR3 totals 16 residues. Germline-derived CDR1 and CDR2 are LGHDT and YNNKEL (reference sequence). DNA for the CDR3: TGTGCCAGCAGCCAAGATCGGTCTAGCGGGAGTTACGAGCAGTACTTC. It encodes CASSQDRSSGSYEQYF.